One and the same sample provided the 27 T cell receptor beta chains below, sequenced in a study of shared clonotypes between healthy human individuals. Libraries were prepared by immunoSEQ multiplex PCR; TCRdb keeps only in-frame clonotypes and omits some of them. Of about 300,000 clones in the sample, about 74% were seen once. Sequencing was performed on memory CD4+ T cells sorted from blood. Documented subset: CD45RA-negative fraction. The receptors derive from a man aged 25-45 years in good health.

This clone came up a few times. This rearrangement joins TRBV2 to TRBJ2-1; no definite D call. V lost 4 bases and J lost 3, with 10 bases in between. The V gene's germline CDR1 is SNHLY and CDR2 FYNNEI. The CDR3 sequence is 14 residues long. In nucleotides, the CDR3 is TGTGCCAGCAGTGGGTCTAGTTTCTACAATGAGCAGTTCTTC. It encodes CASSGSSFYNEQFF.

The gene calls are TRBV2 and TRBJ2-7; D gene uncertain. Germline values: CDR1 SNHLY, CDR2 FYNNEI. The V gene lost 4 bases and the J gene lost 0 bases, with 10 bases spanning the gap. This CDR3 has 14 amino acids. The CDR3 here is CASSGSWSSYEQYF. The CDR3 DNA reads TGTGCCAGCAGTGGTTCGTGGAGCTCCTACGAGCAGTACTTC.

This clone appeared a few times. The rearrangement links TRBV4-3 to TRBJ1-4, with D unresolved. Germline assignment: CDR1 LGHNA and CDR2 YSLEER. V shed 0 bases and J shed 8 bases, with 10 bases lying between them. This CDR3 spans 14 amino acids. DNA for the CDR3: TGCGCCAGCAGCCAAGATGTATACGCGGAAAAACTGTTTTTT. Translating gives CASSQDVYAEKLFF.

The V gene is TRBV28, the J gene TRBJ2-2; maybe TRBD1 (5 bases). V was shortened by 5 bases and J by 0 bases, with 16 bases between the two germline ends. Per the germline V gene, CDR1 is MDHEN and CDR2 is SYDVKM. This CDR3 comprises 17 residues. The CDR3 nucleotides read TGTGCCAGCAGTCCACCCGGACACTTCGCGAACACCGGGGAGCTGTTTTTT. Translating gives CASSPPGHFANTGELFF.

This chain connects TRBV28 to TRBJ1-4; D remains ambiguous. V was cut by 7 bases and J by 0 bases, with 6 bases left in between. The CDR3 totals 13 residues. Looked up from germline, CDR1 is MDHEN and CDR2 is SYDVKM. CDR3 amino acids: CASMRATNEKLFF. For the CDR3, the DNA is TGTGCCAGCATGCGGGCAACTAATGAAAAACTGTTTTTT.

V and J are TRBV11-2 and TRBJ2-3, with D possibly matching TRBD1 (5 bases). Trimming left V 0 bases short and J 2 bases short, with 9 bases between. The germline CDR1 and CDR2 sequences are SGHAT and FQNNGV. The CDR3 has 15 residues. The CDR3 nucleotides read TGTGCCAGCAGCTTAGATGGGGCGCACACAGATACGCAGTATTTT. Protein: CASSLDGAHTDTQYF.

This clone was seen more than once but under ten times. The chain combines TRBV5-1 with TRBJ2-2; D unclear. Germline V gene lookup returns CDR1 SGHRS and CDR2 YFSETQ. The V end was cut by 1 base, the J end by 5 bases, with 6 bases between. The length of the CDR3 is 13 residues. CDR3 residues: CASSLSPTGELFF. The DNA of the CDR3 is TGCGCCAGCAGCTTGAGCCCAACCGGGGAGCTGTTTTTT.

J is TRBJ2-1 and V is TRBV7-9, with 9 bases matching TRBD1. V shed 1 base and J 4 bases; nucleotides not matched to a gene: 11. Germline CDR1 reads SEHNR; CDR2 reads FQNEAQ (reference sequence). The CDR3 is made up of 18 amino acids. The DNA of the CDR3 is TGTGCCAGCAGCTTAGATTTCGTCTACGGGACAGGGTACAATGAGCAGTTCTTC. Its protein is CASSLDFVYGTGYNEQFF.

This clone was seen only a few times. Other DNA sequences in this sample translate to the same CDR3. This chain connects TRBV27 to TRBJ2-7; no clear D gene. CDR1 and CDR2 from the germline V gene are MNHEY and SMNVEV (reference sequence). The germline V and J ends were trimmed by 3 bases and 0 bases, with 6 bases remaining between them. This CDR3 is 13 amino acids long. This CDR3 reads CASSFRGSYEQYF. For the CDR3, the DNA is TGTGCCAGCAGTTTTCGCGGCTCCTACGAGCAGTACTTC.

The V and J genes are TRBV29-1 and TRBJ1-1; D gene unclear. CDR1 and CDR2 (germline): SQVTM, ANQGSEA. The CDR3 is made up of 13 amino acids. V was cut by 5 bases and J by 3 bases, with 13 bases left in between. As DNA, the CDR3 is TGCAGCGTTCGTCTAGCTAGAGACACTGAAGCTTTCTTT. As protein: CSVRLARDTEAFF. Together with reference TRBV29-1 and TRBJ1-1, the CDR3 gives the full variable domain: SAVISQKPSRDICQRGTSLTIQCQVDSQVTMMFWYRQQPGQSLTLIATANQGSEATYESGFVIDKFPISRPNLTFSTLTVSNMSPEDSSIYLCSVRLARDTEAFFGQGTRLTVV.

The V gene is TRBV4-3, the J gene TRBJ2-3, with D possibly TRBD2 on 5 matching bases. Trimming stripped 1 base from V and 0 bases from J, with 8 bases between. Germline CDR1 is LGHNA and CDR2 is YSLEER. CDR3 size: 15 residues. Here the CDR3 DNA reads TGCGCCAGCAGCCAAGTCCGGGATAGCACAGATACGCAGTATTTT. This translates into CASSQVRDSTDTQYF.

Here the CDR3 DNA reads TGTGCCAGCAGTGTAGCGGCTGGGTCCTACGAGCAGTACTTC. This gives the protein CASSVAAGSYEQYF. The V and J genes are TRBV6-1 and TRBJ2-7; possibly TRBD2 for D (6 bases). The CDR3 totals 14 residues. The ends were cut back, 4 bases at V and 1 base at J, with 11 bases in the middle. CDR1 is MNHNS and CDR2 is SASEGT in the germline V gene.

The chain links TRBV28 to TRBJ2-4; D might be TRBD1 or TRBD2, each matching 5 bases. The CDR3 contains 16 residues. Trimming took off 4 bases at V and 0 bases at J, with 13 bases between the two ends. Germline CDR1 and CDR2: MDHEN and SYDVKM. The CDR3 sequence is CASSWGKILAKNIQYF. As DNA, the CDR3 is TGTGCCAGCAGTTGGGGGAAGATTCTAGCCAAAAACATTCAGTACTTC.

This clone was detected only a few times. This CDR3 reads CASSADRGVEKLFF. In DNA, the CDR3 is TGTGCCAGCAGCGCGGACAGGGGGGTTGAAAAACTGTTTTTT. V is TRBV2 and J is TRBJ1-4; 10 nucleotides align to TRBD1. CDR1 is SNHLY and CDR2 is FYNNEI in the germline V gene. The length of the CDR3 is 14 residues. After removal of 6 bases from V and 7 bases from J, the junction contained 5 bases not matched to a gene.

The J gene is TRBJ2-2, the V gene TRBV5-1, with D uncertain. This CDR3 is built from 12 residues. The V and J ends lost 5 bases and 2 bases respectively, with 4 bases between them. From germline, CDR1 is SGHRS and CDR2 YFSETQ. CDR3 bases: TGCGCCAGCAGAATAAACACCGGGGAGCTGTTTTTT. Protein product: CASRINTGELFF.

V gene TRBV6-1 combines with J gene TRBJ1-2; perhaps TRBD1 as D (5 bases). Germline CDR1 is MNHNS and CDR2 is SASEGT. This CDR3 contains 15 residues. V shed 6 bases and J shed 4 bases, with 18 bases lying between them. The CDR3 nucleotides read TGTGCCAGCAGCCGGGACCTCGGGACCGCCTATGGCTACACCTTC. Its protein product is CASSRDLGTAYGYTF.

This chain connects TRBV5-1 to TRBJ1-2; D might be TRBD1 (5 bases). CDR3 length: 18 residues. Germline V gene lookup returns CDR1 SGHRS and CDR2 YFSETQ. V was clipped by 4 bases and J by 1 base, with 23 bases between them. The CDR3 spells CASSVSQGGLPSNYGYTF. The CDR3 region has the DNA TGCGCCAGCAGCGTGAGTCAGGGTGGACTGCCGAGTAACTATGGCTACACCTTC.

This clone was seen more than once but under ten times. DNA for the CDR3: TGTGCCAGCAGTGAAAGTCTGGGGGGCGCGGGGCAGCCCCAGCATTTT. Translated: CASSESLGGAGQPQHF. The chain uses TRBV6-1 and TRBJ1-5, with a weak D call TRBD1 (6 bases). The CDR3 runs to 16 residues. Germline V lookup: CDR1 MNHNS, CDR2 SASEGT. V was shortened by 2 bases and J by 7 bases, with 18 bases between the two germline ends.

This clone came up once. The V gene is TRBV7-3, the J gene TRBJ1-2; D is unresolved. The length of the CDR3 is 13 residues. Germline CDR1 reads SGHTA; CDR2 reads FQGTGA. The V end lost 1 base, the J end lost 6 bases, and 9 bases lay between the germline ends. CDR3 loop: CASSLNGLDGYTF. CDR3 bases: TGTGCCAGCAGCTTAAATGGCCTGGATGGCTACACCTTC.

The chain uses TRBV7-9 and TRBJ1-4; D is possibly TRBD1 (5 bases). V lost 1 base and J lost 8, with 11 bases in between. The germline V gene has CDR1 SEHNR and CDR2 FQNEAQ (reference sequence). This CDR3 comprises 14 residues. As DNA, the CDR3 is TGTGCCAGCAGCTTAGTATCCGGGGACGAAAAACTGTTTTTT. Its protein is CASSLVSGDEKLFF. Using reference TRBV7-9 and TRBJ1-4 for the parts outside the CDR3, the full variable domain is DTGVSQNPRHKITKRGQNVTFRCDPISEHNRLYWYRQTLGQGPEFLTYFQNEAQLEKSRLLSDRFSAERPKGSFSTLEIQRTEQGDSAMYLCASSLVSGDEKLFFGSGTQLSVL.

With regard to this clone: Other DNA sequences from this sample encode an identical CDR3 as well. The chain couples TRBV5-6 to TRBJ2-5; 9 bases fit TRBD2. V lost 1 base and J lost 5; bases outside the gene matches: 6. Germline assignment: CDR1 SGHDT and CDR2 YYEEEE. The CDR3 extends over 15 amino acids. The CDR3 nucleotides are TGTGCCAGCAGCTTGTTGGCGGGAGGGCGGGAGACCCAGTACTTC. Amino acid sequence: CASSLLAGGRETQYF.

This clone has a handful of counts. In nucleotides, the CDR3 is TGTGCCAGCAGATCGCGGAGCCAACGCATAACCTACGAGCAGTACTTC. This codes for CASRSRSQRITYEQYF. The chain joins TRBV28 to TRBJ2-7; D ambiguous. This CDR3 has 16 residues. Germline lookup yields CDR1 MDHEN and CDR2 SYDVKM. Between the trimmed V and J ends, which lost 6 bases and 2 bases, there was a span of 20 bases.

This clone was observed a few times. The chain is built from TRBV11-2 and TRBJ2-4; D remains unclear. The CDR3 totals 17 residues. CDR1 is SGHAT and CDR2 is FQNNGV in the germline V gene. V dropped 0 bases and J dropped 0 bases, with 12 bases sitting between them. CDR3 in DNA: TGTGCCAGCAGCTTAGAAGGCCGTGGGCTAGCCAAAAACATTCAGTACTTC. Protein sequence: CASSLEGRGLAKNIQYF.

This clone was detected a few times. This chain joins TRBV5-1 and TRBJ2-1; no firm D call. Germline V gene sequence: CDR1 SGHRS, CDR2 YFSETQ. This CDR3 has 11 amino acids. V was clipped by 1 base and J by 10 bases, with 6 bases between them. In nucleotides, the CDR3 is TGCGCCAGCAGCTTGAGGCGGGAGCAGTTCTTC. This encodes CASSLRREQFF.

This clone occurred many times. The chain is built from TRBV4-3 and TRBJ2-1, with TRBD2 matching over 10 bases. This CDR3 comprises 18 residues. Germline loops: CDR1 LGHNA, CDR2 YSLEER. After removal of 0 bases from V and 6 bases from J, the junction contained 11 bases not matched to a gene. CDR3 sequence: CASSQDGASGSWPNEQFF. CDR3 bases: TGCGCCAGCAGCCAAGATGGGGCTAGCGGGAGTTGGCCCAATGAGCAGTTCTTC.

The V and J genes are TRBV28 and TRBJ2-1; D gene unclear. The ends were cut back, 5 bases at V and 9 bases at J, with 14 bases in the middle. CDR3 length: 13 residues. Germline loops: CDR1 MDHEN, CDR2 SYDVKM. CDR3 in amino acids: CASSENPGGEQFF. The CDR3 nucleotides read TGTGCCAGCAGTGAAAACCCGGGCGGTGAGCAGTTCTTC.

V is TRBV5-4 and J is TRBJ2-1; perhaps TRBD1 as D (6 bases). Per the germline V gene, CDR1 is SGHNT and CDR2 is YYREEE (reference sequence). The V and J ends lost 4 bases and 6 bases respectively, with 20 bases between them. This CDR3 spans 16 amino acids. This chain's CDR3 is CASSPGGVLASNEQFF. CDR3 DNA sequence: TGTGCCAGCAGCCCTGGGGGCGTCTTAGCCTCCAATGAGCAGTTCTTC.